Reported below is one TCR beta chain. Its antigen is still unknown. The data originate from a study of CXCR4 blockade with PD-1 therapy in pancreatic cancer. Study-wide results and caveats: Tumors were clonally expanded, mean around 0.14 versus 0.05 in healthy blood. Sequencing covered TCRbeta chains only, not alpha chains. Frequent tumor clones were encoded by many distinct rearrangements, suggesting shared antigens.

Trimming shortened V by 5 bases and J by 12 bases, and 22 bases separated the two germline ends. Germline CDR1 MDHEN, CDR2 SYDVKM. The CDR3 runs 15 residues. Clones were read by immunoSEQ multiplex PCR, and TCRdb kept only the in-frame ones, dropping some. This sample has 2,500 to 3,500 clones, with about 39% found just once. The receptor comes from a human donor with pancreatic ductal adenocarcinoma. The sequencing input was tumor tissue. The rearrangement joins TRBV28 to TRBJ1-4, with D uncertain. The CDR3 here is CASSPPTGGPRELFF. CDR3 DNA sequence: TGTGCCAGCAGTCCCCCTACGGGCGGCCCCCGTGAACTGTTTTTT.